This TCR beta chain comes out of a study of control samples from healthy donors and cancer patients. Germline CDR1 and CDR2: SNHLY and FYNNEI. Deletions cut 5 bases from V and 2 bases from J, with 9 bases between. The CDR3 contains 13 residues. The assay was immunoSEQ multiplex PCR, and TCRdb's table has in-frame clones only and misses some. The sample has 20,000 to 30,000 clones, around 83% seen once; the top ten hold 23%. This sequence was found in a man between 60 and 75 years old with colorectal cancer. Specimen: PBMCs. This sequence joins TRBV2 and TRBJ1-2; D ambiguous. The CDR3 sequence is CASSLGINYGYTF. The CDR3 DNA reads as TGTGCCAGCAGTTTGGGCATAAACTATGGCTACACCTTC.